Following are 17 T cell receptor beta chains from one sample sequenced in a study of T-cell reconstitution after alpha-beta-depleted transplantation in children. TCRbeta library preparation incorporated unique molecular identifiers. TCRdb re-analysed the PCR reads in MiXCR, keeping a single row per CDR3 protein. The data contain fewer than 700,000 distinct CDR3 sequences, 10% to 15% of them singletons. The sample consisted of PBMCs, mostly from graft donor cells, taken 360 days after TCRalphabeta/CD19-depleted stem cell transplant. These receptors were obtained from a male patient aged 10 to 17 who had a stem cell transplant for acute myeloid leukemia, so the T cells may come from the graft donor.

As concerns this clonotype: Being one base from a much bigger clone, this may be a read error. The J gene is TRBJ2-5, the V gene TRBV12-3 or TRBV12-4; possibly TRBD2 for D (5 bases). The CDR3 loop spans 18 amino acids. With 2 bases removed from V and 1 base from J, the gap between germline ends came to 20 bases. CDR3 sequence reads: CASSLRRIHTSAQETQYF. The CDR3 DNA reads TGTGCCAGCAGTTTAAGGAGGATCCACACCTCGGCCCAAGAGACCCAGTACTTC.

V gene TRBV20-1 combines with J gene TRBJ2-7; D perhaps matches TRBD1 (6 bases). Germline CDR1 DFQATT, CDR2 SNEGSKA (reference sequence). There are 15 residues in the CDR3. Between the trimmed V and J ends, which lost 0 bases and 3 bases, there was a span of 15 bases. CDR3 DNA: TGCAGTGCTAGAGATGGACGGACAGCGTTCTACGAGCAGTACTTC. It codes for CSARDGRTAFYEQYF.

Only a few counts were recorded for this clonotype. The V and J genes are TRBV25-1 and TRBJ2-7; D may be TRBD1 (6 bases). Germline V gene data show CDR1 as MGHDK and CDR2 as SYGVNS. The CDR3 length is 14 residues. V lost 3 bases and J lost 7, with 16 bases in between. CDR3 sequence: CASSEMTGTGEQYF. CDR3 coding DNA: TGTGCCAGCAGTGAGATGACAGGTACTGGGGAGCAGTACTTC.

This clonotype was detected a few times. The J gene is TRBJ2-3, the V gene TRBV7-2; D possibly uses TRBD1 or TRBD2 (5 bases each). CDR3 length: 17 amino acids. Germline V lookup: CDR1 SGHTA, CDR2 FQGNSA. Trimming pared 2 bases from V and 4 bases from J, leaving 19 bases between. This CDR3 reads CASSLLLGATRADTQYF. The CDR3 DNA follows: TGTGCCAGCAGCTTATTGTTAGGGGCAACTAGGGCAGATACGCAGTATTTT.

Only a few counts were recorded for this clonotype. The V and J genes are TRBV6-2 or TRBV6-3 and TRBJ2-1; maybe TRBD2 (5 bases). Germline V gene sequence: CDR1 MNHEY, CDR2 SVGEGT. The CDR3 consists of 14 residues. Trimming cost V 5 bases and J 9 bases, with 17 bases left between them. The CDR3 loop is CASSRSVGGGEQFF. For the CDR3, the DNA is TGTGCCAGCAGTCGTAGCGTAGGAGGTGGTGAGCAGTTCTTC.

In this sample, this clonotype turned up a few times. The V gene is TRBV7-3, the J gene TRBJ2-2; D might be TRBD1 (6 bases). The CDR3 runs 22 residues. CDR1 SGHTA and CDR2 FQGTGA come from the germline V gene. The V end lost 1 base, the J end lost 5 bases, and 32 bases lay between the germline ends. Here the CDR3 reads CASSLIGGSSATLLGETGELFF. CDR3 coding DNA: TGTGCCAGCAGCTTAATTGGGGGCAGTAGCGCCACCCTACTCGGGGAAACCGGGGAGCTGTTTTTT.

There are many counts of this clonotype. DNA of the CDR3: TGTGCCAGCAGCGTAAGGGCGACTAGCGGGGCCAGCTCCTACAATGAGCAGTTCTTC. Translation: CASSVRATSGASSYNEQFF. V is TRBV9 and J is TRBJ2-1, with 11 bases identical to TRBD2. In germline, CDR1 is SGDLS, CDR2 YYNGEE. This CDR3 spans 19 amino acids. The V gene end was trimmed by 1 base and the J gene end by 0 bases; junction bases not matched to a gene: 9.

CDR3 loop: CATSDWKATGYEQYF. For the CDR3, the DNA is TGTGCCACCAGTGATTGGAAGGCGACAGGTTACGAGCAGTACTTC. The chain is built from TRBV24-1 and TRBJ2-7, with a tentative D call TRBD1 (6 bases). CDR1 KGHDR and CDR2 SFDVKD come from the germline V gene. V was trimmed by 2 bases and J by 4 bases, leaving 14 bases between them. The CDR3 loop spans 15 amino acids.

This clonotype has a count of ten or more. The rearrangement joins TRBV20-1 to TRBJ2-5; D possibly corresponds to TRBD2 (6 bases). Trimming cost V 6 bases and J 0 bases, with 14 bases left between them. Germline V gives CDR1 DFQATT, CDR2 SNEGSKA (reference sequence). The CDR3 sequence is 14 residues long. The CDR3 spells CSAPSGGDQETQYF. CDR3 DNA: TGCAGTGCCCCCTCCGGCGGGGACCAAGAGACCCAGTACTTC.

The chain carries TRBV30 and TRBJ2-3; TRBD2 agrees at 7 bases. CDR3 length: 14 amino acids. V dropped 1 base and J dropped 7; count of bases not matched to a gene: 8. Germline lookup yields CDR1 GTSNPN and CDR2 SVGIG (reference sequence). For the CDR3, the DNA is TGTGCCTGGAGTGGTGCGGGAGAGATCAATACGCAGTATTTT. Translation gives CAWSGAGEINTQYF.

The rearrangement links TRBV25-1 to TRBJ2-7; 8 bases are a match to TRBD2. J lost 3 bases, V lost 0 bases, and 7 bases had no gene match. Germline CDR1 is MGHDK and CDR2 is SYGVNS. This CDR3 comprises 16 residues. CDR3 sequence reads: CASSEYAGGMGYEQYF. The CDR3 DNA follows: TGTGCCAGCAGTGAATATGCGGGGGGCATGGGCTACGAGCAGTACTTC.

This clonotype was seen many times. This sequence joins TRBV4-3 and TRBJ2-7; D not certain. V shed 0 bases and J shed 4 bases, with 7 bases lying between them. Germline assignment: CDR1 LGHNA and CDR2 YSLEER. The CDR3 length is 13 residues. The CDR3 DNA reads TGCGCCAGCAGCCAAGATGTGAGATACGAGCAGTACTTC. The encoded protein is CASSQDVRYEQYF.

The CDR3 region has the DNA TGCAGTGCTAGTCACAGGGCCACGGAGACCCAGTACTTC. Translated: CSASHRATETQYF. The chain links TRBV20-1 to TRBJ2-5, with a weak D call TRBD1 (6 bases). CDR3 size: 13 residues. Per germline, CDR1 DFQATT and CDR2 SNEGSKA (reference sequence). Trimming stripped 3 bases from V and 5 bases from J, with 13 bases between.

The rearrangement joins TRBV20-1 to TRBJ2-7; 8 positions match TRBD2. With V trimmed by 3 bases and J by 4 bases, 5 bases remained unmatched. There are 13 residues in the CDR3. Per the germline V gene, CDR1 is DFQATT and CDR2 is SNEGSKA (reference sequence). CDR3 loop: CSASQRERYEQYF. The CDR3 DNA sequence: TGCAGTGCTAGCCAGCGGGAGAGGTACGAGCAGTACTTC.

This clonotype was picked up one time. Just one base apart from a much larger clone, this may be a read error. CDR3 residues: CSAHGPTGQDLQETQYF. The DNA for the CDR3 is TGCAGCGCCCATGGTCCAACGGGACAGGACCTCCAAGAGACCCAGTACTTC. V gene TRBV29-1 combines with J gene TRBJ2-5; 8 bases agree with TRBD1. CDR3 length equals 17 residues. Germline V gene sequence: CDR1 SQVTM, CDR2 ANQGSEA. With 7 bases clipped from V and 1 base from J, the junction kept 17 bases outside the gene matches.

The CDR3 sequence: CSARLFLTRSYNEQFF. The CDR3, as DNA: TGCAGTGCTAGATTATTTCTGACCCGTTCCTACAATGAGCAGTTCTTC. J is TRBJ2-1 and V is TRBV20-1, with D hard to call. The CDR3 runs 16 residues. Germline V lookup: CDR1 DFQATT, CDR2 SNEGSKA (reference sequence). V lost 2 bases and J lost 1, with 15 bases in between.

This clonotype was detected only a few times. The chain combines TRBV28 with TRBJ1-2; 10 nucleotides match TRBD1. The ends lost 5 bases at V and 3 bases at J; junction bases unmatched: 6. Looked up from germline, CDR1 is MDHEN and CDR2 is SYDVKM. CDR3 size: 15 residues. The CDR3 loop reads CASSTTGGDYYGYTF. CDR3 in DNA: TGTGCCAGCAGTACGACAGGGGGCGATTACTATGGCTACACCTTC.